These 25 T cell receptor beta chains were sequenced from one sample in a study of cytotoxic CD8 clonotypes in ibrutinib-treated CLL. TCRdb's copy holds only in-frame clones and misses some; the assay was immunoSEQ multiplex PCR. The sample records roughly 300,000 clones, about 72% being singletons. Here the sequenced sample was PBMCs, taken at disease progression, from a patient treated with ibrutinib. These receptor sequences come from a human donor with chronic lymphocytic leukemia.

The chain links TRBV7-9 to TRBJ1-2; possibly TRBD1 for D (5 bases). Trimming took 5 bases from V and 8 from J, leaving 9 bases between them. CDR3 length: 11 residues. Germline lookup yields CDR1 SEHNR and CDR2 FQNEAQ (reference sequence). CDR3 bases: TGTGCCAGCAGCGGGGGTGGCGGCTACACCTTC. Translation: CASSGGGGYTF. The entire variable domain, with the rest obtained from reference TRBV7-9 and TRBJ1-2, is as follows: DTGVSQNPRHKITKRGQNVTFRCDPISEHNRLYWYRQTLGQGPEFLTYFQNEAQLEKSRLLSDRFSAERPKGSFSTLEIQRTEQGDSAMYLCASSGGGGYTFGSGTRLTVV.

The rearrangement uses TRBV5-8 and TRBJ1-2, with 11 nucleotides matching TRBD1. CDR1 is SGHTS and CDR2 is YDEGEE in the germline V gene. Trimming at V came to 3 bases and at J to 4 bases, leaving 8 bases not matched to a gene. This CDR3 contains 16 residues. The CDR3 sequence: CASSSARTGGIYGYTF. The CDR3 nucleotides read TGTGCCAGCAGCTCCGCACGGACAGGGGGCATCTATGGCTACACCTTC.

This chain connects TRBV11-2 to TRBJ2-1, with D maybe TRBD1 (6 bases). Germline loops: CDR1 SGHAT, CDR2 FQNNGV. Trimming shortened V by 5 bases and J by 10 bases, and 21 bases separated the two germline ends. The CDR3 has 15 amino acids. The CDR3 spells CASSHGPGTREEQFF. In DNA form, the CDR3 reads TGTGCCAGCAGCCATGGACCAGGGACACGCGAGGAGCAGTTCTTC.

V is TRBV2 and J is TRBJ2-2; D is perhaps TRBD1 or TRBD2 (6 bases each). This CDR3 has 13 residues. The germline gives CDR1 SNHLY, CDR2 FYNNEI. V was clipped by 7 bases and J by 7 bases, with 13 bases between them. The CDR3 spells CASTQGRYGELFF. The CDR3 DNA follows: TGTGCCAGCACCCAGGGGAGGTACGGGGAGCTGTTTTTT.

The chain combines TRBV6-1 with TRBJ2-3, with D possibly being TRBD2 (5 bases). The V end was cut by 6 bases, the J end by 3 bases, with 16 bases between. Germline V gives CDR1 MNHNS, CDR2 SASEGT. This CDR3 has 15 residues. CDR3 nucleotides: TGTGCCAGCAGCGAGACACTTCTAGCTACAGATACGCAGTATTTT. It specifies CASSETLLATDTQYF.

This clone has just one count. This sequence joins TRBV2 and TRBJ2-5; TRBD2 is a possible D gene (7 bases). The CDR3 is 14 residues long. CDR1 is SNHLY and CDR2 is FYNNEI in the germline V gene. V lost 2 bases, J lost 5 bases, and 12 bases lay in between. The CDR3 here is CASSERGGRETQYF. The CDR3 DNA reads TGTGCCAGCAGTGAAAGGGGGGGGAGGGAGACCCAGTACTTC.

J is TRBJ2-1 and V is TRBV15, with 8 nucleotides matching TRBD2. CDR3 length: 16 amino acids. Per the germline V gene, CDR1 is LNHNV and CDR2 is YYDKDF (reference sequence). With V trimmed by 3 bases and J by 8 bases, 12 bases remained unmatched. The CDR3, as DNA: TGTGCCACCAGCAGGTTGGAGCGGGAGAGGAGGGATGAGCAGTTCTTC. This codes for CATSRLERERRDEQFF.

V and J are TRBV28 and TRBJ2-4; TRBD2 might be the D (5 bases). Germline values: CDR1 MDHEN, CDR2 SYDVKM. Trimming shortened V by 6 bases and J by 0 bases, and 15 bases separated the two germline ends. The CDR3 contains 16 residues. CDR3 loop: CASSRLRAVAKNIQYF. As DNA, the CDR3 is TGTGCCAGCAGCAGACTAAGGGCGGTAGCCAAAAACATTCAGTACTTC.

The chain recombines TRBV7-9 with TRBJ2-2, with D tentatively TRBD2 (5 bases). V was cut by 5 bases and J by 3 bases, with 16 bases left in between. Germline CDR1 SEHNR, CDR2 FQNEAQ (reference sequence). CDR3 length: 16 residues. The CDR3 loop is CASSKVGRPYTGELFF. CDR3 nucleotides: TGTGCCAGCAGCAAGGTGGGGAGACCCTACACCGGGGAGCTGTTTTTT.

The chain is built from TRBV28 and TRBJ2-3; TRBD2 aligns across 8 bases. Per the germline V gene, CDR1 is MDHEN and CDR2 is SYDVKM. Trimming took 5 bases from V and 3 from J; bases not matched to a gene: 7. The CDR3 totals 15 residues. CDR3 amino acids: CASSRRASGTDTQYF. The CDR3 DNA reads TGTGCCAGCAGTCGTAGGGCTAGCGGGACAGATACGCAGTATTTT.

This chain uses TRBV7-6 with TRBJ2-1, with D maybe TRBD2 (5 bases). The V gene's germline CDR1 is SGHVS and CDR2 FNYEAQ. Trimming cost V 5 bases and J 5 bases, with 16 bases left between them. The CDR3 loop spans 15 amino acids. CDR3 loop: CASSQSPYGNNEQFF. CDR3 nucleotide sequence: TGTGCCAGCAGCCAGTCCCCTTACGGGAACAATGAGCAGTTCTTC.

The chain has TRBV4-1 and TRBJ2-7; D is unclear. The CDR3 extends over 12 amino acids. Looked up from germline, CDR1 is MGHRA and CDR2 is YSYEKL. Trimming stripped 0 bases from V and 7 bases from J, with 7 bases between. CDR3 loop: CASSQDVGEQYF. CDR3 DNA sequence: TGCGCCAGCAGCCAAGATGTGGGGGAGCAGTACTTC.

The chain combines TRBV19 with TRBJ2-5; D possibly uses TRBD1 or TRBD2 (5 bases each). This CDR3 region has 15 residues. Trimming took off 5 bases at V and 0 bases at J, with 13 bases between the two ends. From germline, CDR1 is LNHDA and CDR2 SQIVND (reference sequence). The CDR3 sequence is CASSRDPGHQETQYF. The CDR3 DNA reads TGTGCCAGTAGTCGGGACCCAGGGCACCAAGAGACCCAGTACTTC.

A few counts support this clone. CDR3 protein: CASSRDWNTGELFF. The CDR3 nucleotides read TGTGCCAGTAGCCGGGACTGGAACACCGGGGAGCTGTTTTTT. V is TRBV19 and J is TRBJ2-2; TRBD2 might be the D (6 bases). There are 14 residues in the CDR3. V lost 6 bases and J 1 base, leaving 9 bases between the germline ends. Germline assignment: CDR1 LNHDA and CDR2 SQIVND (reference sequence).

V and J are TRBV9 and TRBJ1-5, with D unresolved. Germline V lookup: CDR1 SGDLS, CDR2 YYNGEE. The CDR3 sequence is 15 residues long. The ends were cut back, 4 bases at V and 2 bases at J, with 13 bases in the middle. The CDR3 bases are TGTGCCAGCAGCCCCCGGGAGGGCCGCAATCAGCCCCAGCATTTT. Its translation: CASSPREGRNQPQHF.

The CDR3, as DNA: TGTGCTAGTGGGATGGATAACTATGGCTACACCTTC. Protein product: CASGMDNYGYTF. V gene TRBV12-5 combines with J gene TRBJ1-2; D is uncertain. The germline CDR1 and CDR2 sequences are LGHNT and FRNRAP. Trimming pared 6 bases from V and 1 base from J, leaving 6 bases between. CDR3 size: 12 residues.

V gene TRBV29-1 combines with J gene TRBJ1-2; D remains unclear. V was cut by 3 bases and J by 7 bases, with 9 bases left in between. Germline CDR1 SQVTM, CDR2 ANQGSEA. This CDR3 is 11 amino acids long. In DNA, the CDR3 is TGCAGCGTTGACGGGGTCCGTGGCTACACCTTC. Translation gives CSVDGVRGYTF.

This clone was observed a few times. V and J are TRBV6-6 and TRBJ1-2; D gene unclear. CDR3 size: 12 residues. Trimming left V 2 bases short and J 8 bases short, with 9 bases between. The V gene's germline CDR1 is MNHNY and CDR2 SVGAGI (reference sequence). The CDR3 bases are TGTGCCAGCAGTTACCCTACGGGGGGCTACACCTTC. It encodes CASSYPTGGYTF.

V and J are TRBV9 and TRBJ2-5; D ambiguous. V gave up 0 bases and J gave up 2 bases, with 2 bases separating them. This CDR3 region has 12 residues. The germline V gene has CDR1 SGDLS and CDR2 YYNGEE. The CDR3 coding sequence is TGTGCCAGCAGCGTAGCTCAAGAGACCCAGTACTTC. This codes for CASSVAQETQYF. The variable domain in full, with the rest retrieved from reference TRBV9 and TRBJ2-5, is DSGVTQTPKHLITATGQRVTLRCSPRSGDLSVYWYQQSLDQGLQFLIQYYNGEERAKGNILERFSAQQFPDLHSELNLSSLELGDSALYFCASSVAQETQYFGPGTRLLVL.

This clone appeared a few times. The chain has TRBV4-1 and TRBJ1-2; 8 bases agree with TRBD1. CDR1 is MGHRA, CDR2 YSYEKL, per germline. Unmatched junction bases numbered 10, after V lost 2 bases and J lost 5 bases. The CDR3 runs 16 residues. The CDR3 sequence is CASSQYHRGSLYGYTF. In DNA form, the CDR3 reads TGCGCCAGCAGCCAATATCACAGGGGGTCCCTTTATGGCTACACCTTC.

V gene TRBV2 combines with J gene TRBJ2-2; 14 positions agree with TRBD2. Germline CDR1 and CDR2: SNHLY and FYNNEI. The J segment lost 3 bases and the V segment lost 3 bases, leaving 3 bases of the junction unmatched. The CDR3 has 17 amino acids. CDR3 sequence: CASSDPTSGGDTGELFF. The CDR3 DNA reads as TGTGCCAGCAGTGATCCGACTAGCGGGGGGGACACCGGGGAGCTGTTTTTT.

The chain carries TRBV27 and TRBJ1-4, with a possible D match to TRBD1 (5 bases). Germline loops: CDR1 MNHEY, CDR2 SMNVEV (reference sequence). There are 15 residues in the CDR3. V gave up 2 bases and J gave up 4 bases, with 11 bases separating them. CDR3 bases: TGTGCCAGCAGTTTAAGGGGTTTGGGTAATGAAAAACTGTTTTTT. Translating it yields CASSLRGLGNEKLFF.

The CDR3 DNA sequence: TGTGCCAGCAGCTTAGCGTCGTTGGGGGCCTGGGAGACCCAGTACTTC. It translates to CASSLASLGAWETQYF. The chain employs TRBV7-9 and TRBJ2-5, with a weak D call TRBD1 (6 bases). Trimming stripped 0 bases from V and 5 bases from J, with 16 bases between. Germline V CDR1 and CDR2: SEHNR, FQNEAQ (reference sequence). The CDR3 has 16 residues.

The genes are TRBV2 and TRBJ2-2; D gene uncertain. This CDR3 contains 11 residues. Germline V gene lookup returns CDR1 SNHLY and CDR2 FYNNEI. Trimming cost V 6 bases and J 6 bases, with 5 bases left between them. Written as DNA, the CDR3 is TGTGCCAGCAGGCCCCCCGGGGAGCTGTTTTTT. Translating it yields CASRPPGELFF.

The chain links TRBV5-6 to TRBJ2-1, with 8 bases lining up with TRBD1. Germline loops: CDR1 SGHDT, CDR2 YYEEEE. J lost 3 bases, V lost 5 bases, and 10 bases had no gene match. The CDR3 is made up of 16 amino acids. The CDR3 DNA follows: TGTGCCAGCAGTCTCCCCGCAGGGGGCTTCTACAATGAGCAGTTCTTC. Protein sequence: CASSLPAGGFYNEQFF. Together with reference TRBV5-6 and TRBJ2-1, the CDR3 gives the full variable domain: DAGVTQSPTHLIKTRGQQVTLRCSPKSGHDTVSWYQQALGQGPQFIFQYYEEEERQRGNFPDRFSGHQFPNYSSELNVNALLLGDSALYLCASSLPAGGFYNEQFFGPGTRLTVL.